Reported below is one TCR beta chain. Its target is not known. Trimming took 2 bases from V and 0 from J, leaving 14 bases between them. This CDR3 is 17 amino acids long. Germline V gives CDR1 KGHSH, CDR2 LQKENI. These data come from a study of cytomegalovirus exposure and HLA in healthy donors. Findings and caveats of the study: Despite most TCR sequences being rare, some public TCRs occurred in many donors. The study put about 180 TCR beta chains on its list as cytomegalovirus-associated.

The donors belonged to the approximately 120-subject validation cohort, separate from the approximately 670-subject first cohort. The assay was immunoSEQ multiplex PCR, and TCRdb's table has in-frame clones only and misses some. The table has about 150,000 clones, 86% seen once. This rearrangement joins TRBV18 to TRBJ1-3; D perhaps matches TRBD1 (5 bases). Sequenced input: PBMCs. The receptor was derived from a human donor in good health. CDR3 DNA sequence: TGTGCCAGCTCACCATTACAGGAAAGTGTCTCTGGAAACACCATATATTTT. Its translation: CASSPLQESVSGNTIYF.